The 14 T cell receptor beta chains given below trace back to one sample, sequenced in a study of blood T cell repertoires in COVID-19. Measured with immunoSEQ multiplex PCR; TCRdb has only the in-frame clones, and not every one. Altogether about 250,000 clones are present, 70% to 90% being singletons, with the ten largest covering about 1.6%. The sequenced sample consisted of PBMCs or T cells enriched from blood (not recorded which). The receptors here all came from a woman between 50 and 59 years old who had recovered from COVID-19.

The J gene is TRBJ2-5, the V gene TRBV9, with D maybe TRBD2 (7 bases). Germline V lookup: CDR1 SGDLS, CDR2 YYNGEE. The V gene lost 6 bases and the J gene lost 5 bases, with 20 bases spanning the gap. The length of the CDR3 is 15 residues. CDR3 in amino acids: CASNNRGGARETQYF. The CDR3 region has the DNA TGTGCCAGCAACAACCGAGGGGGGGCGCGCGAGACCCAGTACTTC.

This chain connects TRBV4-1 to TRBJ1-1, with TRBD1 matching over 7 bases. This CDR3 is 15 amino acids long. Germline lookup yields CDR1 MGHRA and CDR2 YSYEKL. The V gene end was trimmed by 3 bases and the J gene end by 1 base; junction bases not matched to a gene: 5. The CDR3 DNA reads TGCGCCAGCAGCCACCCAGGGACAGCGAACACTGAAGCTTTCTTT. It yields the protein CASSHPGTANTEAFF.

This clone was detected only a few times. The V call is TRBV6-1, the J call TRBJ1-5; perhaps TRBD1 as D (5 bases). The CDR3 is 17 residues long. V lost 4 bases and J 0 bases, leaving 16 bases between the germline ends. CDR1 MNHNS and CDR2 SASEGT come from the germline V gene. This CDR3 is CASSADIPTHSNQPQHF. Written as DNA, the CDR3 is TGTGCCAGCAGTGCGGACATTCCAACCCATAGCAATCAGCCCCAGCATTTT.

This chain joins TRBV2 and TRBJ1-4, with D maybe TRBD1 (5 bases). Germline V gene data show CDR1 as SNHLY and CDR2 as FYNNEI. CDR3 length: 14 amino acids. Trimming left V 5 bases short and J 0 bases short, with 7 bases between. CDR3 loop: CASSPDTTNEKLFF. In DNA, the CDR3 is TGTGCCAGCAGTCCGGACACAACTAATGAAAAACTGTTTTTT.

This chain joins TRBV6-5 and TRBJ1-3; 9 nucleotides line up with TRBD1. Trimming at V came to 6 bases and at J to 2 bases, leaving 5 bases not matched to a gene. Germline lookup yields CDR1 MNHEY and CDR2 SVGAGI. This CDR3 has 15 residues. The CDR3 protein is CASRPTGGTGNTIYF. CDR3 coding DNA: TGTGCCAGCAGGCCCACAGGGGGCACTGGAAACACCATATATTTT.

This rearrangement joins TRBV6-5 to TRBJ2-5, with unresolved D. This CDR3 has 15 residues. The V gene lost 0 bases and the J gene lost 3 bases, with 11 bases spanning the gap. From germline, CDR1 is MNHEY and CDR2 SVGAGI. The CDR3: CASSYSLRQKETQYF. The CDR3 DNA reads as TGTGCCAGCAGTTACTCATTGCGGCAGAAAGAGACCCAGTACTTC.

The J gene is TRBJ2-2, the V gene TRBV19; a weak D match, TRBD2 (5 bases). The V gene lost 8 bases and the J gene lost 5 bases, with 12 bases spanning the gap. The CDR3 loop spans 13 amino acids. Germline V CDR1 and CDR2: LNHDA, SQIVND (reference sequence). The CDR3, as DNA: TGTGCCAGTTCGGGGTCTTATACCGGGGAGCTGTTTTTT. Protein: CASSGSYTGELFF.

The genes are TRBV10-3 and TRBJ1-5, with D maybe TRBD1 (5 bases). V lost 0 bases and J lost 0, with 9 bases in between. This CDR3 contains 16 residues. The V gene's germline CDR1 is ENHRY and CDR2 SYGVKD. The CDR3 DNA sequence: TGTGCCATCAGTGAGTCTAACAGGATTAGCAATCAGCCCCAGCATTTT. As protein: CAISESNRISNQPQHF.

V is TRBV11-2 and J is TRBJ2-3, with TRBD2 matching 8 bases. The CDR3 length is 17 residues. Germline CDR1 and CDR2: SGHAT and FQNNGV. V trimming: 5 bases; J trimming: 7 bases; junction bases outside the gene matches: 17. CDR3 in amino acids: CASSQIRTSRVGHTQYF. Written as DNA, the CDR3 is TGTGCCAGCAGCCAGATAAGGACTAGCCGGGTGGGACATACGCAGTATTTT.

J is TRBJ1-1 and V is TRBV29-1, with D perhaps TRBD1 (5 bases). Looked up from germline, CDR1 is SQVTM and CDR2 is ANQGSEA. This CDR3 contains 15 residues. The V end was cut by 4 bases, the J end by 3 bases, with 18 bases between. The DNA of the CDR3 is TGCAGCGTTGTAGACGGTGGGGGAGGGTACACTGAAGCTTTCTTT. Its protein product is CSVVDGGGGYTEAFF.

CDR3 sequence (DNA): TGCGCCAGCAGCTTGACAGGGCAACTCTACGAGCAGTACTTC. Protein product: CASSLTGQLYEQYF. The chain carries TRBV5-1 and TRBJ2-7, with D possibly TRBD1 on 6 matching bases. The CDR3 is 14 residues long. Germline V lookup: CDR1 SGHRS, CDR2 YFSETQ. V was clipped by 1 base and J by 3 bases, with 11 bases between them.

The chain employs TRBV28 and TRBJ1-5, with D perhaps TRBD1 (5 bases). The CDR3 loop spans 15 amino acids. Deletions cut 5 bases from V and 7 bases from J, with 18 bases between. CDR1 MDHEN and CDR2 SYDVKM come from the germline V gene. The CDR3 is CASSPDTTPGQPQHF. DNA for the CDR3: TGTGCCAGCAGTCCGGACACCACCCCCGGGCAGCCCCAGCATTTT.

V gene TRBV5-8 combines with J gene TRBJ1-5; TRBD1 agrees at 8 bases. Trimming took 2 bases from V and 1 from J; bases not matched to a gene: 2. The germline gives CDR1 SGHTS, CDR2 YDEGEE. The CDR3 runs 15 residues. The CDR3, as DNA: TGTGCCAGCAGCTTACAGGGGGTAAGCAATCAGCCCCAGCATTTT. Translation: CASSLQGVSNQPQHF. The whole variable domain, remainder taken from reference TRBV5-8 and TRBJ1-5, is EAGVTQSPTHLIKTRGQQATLRCSPISGHTSVYWYQQALGLGLQFLLWYDEGEERNRGNFPPRFSGRQFPNYSSELNVNALELEDSALYLCASSLQGVSNQPQHFGDGTRLSIL.

V usage is TRBV3-1 (or the pseudogene TRBV3-2) and J usage is TRBJ1-3; no clear D. The CDR3 spans 17 residues. Between the trimmed V and J ends, which lost 4 bases and 4 bases, there was a span of 20 bases. Germline CDR1 reads LGHDT; CDR2 reads YNNKEL (reference sequence). CDR3 sequence reads: CASSPSRPGDAGNTIYF. The CDR3 nucleotides are TGTGCCAGCAGCCCCAGCCGTCCAGGCGATGCCGGAAACACCATATATTTT.